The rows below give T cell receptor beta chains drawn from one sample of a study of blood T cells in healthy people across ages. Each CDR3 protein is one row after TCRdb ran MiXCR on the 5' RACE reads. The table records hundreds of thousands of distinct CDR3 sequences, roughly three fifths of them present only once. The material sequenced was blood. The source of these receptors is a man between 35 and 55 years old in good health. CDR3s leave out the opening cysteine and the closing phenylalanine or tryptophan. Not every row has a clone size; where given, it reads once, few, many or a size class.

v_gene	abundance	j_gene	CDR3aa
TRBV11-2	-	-	ASSLKITGPSSYNEQY
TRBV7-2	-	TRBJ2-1	ASSLGLAGGPSSYNEQF
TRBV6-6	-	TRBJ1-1	ASSYFASEAF
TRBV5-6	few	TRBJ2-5	ASIGGTLQETQY
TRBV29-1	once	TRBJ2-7	SVELAGNEQY
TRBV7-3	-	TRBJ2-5	ASSLTSSLETQY
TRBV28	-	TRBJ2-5	ATAPAGGRETQY
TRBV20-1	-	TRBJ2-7	SARVPGMLYEQY
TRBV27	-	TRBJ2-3	AGSLYRSGTDTQY
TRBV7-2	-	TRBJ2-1	ASSLGFRSNEQF
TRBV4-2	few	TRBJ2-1	ASSQEGSASGNNEQF
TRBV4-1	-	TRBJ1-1	ASSQVDRGPANTEAF
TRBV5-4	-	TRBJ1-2	ASSIQGSHGYT
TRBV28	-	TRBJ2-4	ASSFERGGSGNIQY
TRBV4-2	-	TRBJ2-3	ASSPRTGNTDTQY
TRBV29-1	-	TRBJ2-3	SVPLTATDTQY
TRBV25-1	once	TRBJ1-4	ASSGPAGEKLF
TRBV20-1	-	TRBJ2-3	SAASRADTQY